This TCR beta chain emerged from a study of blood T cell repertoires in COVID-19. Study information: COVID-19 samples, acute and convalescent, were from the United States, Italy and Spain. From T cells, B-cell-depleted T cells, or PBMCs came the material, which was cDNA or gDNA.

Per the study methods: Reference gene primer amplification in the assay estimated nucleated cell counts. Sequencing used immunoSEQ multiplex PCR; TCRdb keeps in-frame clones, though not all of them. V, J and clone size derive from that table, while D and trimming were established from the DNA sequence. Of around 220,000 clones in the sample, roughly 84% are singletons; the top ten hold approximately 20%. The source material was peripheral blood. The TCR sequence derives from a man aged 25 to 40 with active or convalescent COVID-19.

The CDR3 DNA reads as TGTGCCTGGAGTGACAGGGAGCATTCACCCCTCCACTTT. Protein sequence: CAWSDREHSPLHF. This chain joins TRBV30 and TRBJ1-6; a possible D gene is TRBD1 (6 bases). The germline V and J ends were trimmed by 1 base and 8 bases, with 9 bases remaining between them. Germline V gene sequence: CDR1 GTSNPN, CDR2 SVGIG (reference sequence). The CDR3 consists of 13 residues.